Listed below are T cell receptor beta chains from one sample, sequenced in a study of identical twins. TCRdb independently ran MiXCR on the 5' RACE reads; one entry per CDR3 protein. The profile shows roughly 290,000 distinct CDR3 sequences, more than 6.5% of them singletons. The same specimen was also included in a second study, on yellow fever vaccine responses in identical twins.

The material sequenced was memory (CD45RO+) T cells sorted from blood. The source of these receptors is a woman aged 18 to 35 in good health. Both conserved end residues are part of each CDR3. The order of the fields is V gene, D gene, J gene, clone size, CDR3 protein. The D gene is left open where the match is weak. Some rows have no size entry. The others give once, few or many, or a class for an expanded clone.

V: TRBV15
D: NA
J: TRBJ1-1
size: many
CDR3: CATSRDPGAGTEAFF

V: TRBV24-1
D: NA
J: TRBJ1-2
size: NA
CDR3: CATSDFGHGYTF

V: TRBV10-3
D: NA
J: TRBJ1-5
size: few
CDR3: CAISESGRGQPQHF

V: TRBV24-1
D: TRBD1
J: TRBJ2-2
size: NA
CDR3: CATSDLRDRETTGELFF

V: TRBV3-1
D: TRBD1
J: TRBJ2-5
size: NA
CDR3: CASSRPGGDLQETQYF

V: TRBV20-1
D: NA
J: TRBJ1-2
size: NA
CDR3: CSASRQYGYTF

V: TRBV20-1
D: NA
J: TRBJ2-1
size: few
CDR3: CSARDLGPNSYNEQFF

V: TRBV3-1
D: NA
J: TRBJ2-1
size: many
CDR3: CASSQIRGGAYNEQFF

V: TRBV6-1
D: TRBD1
J: TRBJ2-5
size: NA
CDR3: CASGPIGGRETQYF

V: TRBV3-1
D: NA
J: TRBJ2-4
size: NA
CDR3: CASSQWGSNTGLIGIQYF

V: TRBV7-9
D: NA
J: TRBJ1-1
size: many
CDR3: CASSPGGRSEAFF

V: TRBV6-5
D: NA
J: TRBJ2-7
size: few
CDR3: CASSYRVYEQYF

V: TRBV2
D: NA
J: TRBJ2-7
size: NA
CDR3: CASTGRDSSYEQYF

V: TRBV20-1
D: NA
J: TRBJ2-3
size: many
CDR3: CSARNPPGGGTDTQYF

V: TRBV5-1
D: TRBD1
J: TRBJ2-3
size: many
CDR3: CASRKTGDPADTQYF

V: TRBV20-1
D: NA
J: TRBJ2-7
size: NA
CDR3: CSARPPLAHFSYEQYF

V: TRBV3-1
D: NA
J: TRBJ1-1
size: many
CDR3: CASSPGELTEAFF

V: TRBV5-1
D: TRBD1
J: TRBJ2-5
size: NA
CDR3: CASSLAGTGYQETQYF

V: TRBV6-1
D: TRBD1
J: TRBJ1-2
size: many
CDR3: CASSRSGTGGGAGYTF

V: TRBV3-1
D: TRBD1
J: TRBJ1-1
size: NA
CDR3: CASSPGTGVGGAFF

V: TRBV12-3/TRBV12-4
D: TRBD2
J: TRBJ2-3
size: many
CDR3: CASSGGGPQADTQYF

V: TRBV5-1
D: TRBD2
J: TRBJ2-1
size: NA
CDR3: CASSLDRLAGGLSEQFF

V: TRBV20-1
D: NA
J: TRBJ2-1
size: many
CDR3: CSASYAAPAQFF

V: TRBV6-1
D: TRBD1
J: TRBJ1-4
size: few
CDR3: CASSRTGDATNEKLFF

V: TRBV5-1
D: NA
J: TRBJ2-2
size: many
CDR3: CASSLSPTNTGELFF

V: TRBV10-1
D: NA
J: TRBJ2-6
size: many
CDR3: CASSDSPSGANVLTF

V: TRBV5-1
D: NA
J: TRBJ2-1
size: few
CDR3: CASSIGDRGPNEQFF

V: TRBV18
D: NA
J: TRBJ2-3
size: few
CDR3: CASSPRDGRMDTQYF

V: TRBV11-2
D: NA
J: TRBJ2-1
size: NA
CDR3: CASSFLSERAESSYNEQFF

V: TRBV6-1
D: NA
J: TRBJ1-1
size: NA
CDR3: CASSEPGQYTEAFF

V: TRBV29-1
D: TRBD1
J: TRBJ2-5
size: many
CDR3: CSVDRTGTKTQYF

V: TRBV24-1
D: TRBD1
J: TRBJ2-3
size: NA
CDR3: CATSDSGTGKRDTQYF

V: TRBV10-2
D: TRBD1
J: TRBJ2-1
size: many
CDR3: CASLDTGGSNEQFF

V: TRBV2
D: NA
J: TRBJ2-2
size: NA
CDR3: CARSSGSGELFF

V: TRBV11-1
D: NA
J: TRBJ1-1
size: many
CDR3: CASSLEVNSRRTNTEAFF

V: TRBV10-3
D: TRBD1
J: TRBJ2-2
size: few
CDR3: CAISEPVQGARNTGELFF

V: TRBV4-1
D: TRBD1
J: TRBJ1-1
size: many
CDR3: CASGDRVNTEAFF

V: TRBV28
D: NA
J: TRBJ2-3
size: few
CDR3: CASSPPLGAGSTDTQYF

V: TRBV4-1
D: NA
J: TRBJ1-6
size: many
CDR3: CASRQEATYSYNSPLHF

V: TRBV15
D: TRBD1
J: TRBJ1-6
size: many
CDR3: CATSRGSYTQGAYSPLHF

V: TRBV12-5
D: TRBD2
J: TRBJ2-1
size: NA
CDR3: CASGLVSDHDYLAGPEQFF

V: TRBV6-1
D: TRBD1
J: TRBJ2-2
size: few
CDR3: CASRTGGGLVGELFF

V: TRBV10-3
D: TRBD2
J: TRBJ2-1
size: many
CDR3: CAISESRGGAEIEQFF

V: TRBV20-1
D: TRBD1
J: TRBJ2-7
size: few
CDR3: CSAYDRGYEQYF

V: TRBV4-2
D: TRBD2
J: TRBJ2-5
size: NA
CDR3: CASSRDAGTSGSITRETQYF

V: TRBV27
D: TRBD1
J: TRBJ2-3
size: many
CDR3: CASRLTGDWTDTQYF

V: TRBV7-9
D: NA
J: TRBJ1-1
size: NA
CDR3: CASNRGGETTEAFF

V: TRBV14
D: NA
J: TRBJ2-3
size: NA
CDR3: CASSPHGGTDTQYF

V: TRBV4-1
D: TRBD2
J: TRBJ2-6
size: few
CDR3: CASSRLTSGGSGANVLTF

V: TRBV5-5
D: NA
J: TRBJ1-4
size: many
CDR3: CASSLFENNEKLFF

V: TRBV28
D: NA
J: TRBJ2-6
size: NA
CDR3: CASMSQGPGSGANVLTF

V: TRBV7-9
D: NA
J: TRBJ2-1
size: NA
CDR3: CASSAPYAEQFF

V: TRBV12-3/TRBV12-4
D: TRBD1
J: TRBJ1-2
size: many
CDR3: CASTNRGYGYTF

V: TRBV6-1
D: TRBD2
J: TRBJ2-1
size: NA
CDR3: CASGLAGNNEQFF

V: TRBV20-1
D: TRBD2
J: TRBJ2-1
size: NA
CDR3: CSARASGDYNEQFF

V: TRBV10-1
D: NA
J: TRBJ2-2
size: NA
CDR3: CASSDRGGELFF

V: TRBV3-1
D: NA
J: TRBJ1-3
size: many
CDR3: CASSQAAGTPGNTIYF

V: TRBV7-6
D: NA
J: TRBJ2-5
size: NA
CDR3: CASSSRSETQYF

V: TRBV12-3/TRBV12-4
D: NA
J: TRBJ1-1
size: NA
CDR3: CASSWAGFGNTEAFF

V: TRBV2
D: NA
J: TRBJ2-1
size: few
CDR3: CASSEGRRASSYNEQFF